The sample holds one count of the clone carrying this T cell receptor beta chain. Other DNA sequences in this sample translate to the same CDR3. These data come from a study of blood T cell repertoires in COVID-19. Study background: T cells, B-cell-depleted T cells, or PBMCs provided the cDNA or gDNA that served as material.

The J segment lost 2 bases and the V segment lost 3 bases, leaving 3 bases of the junction unmatched. This CDR3 is 15 amino acids long. Germline values: CDR1 MDHEN, CDR2 SYDVKM. Sequencing was performed with immunoSEQ multiplex PCR; in TCRdb, only in-frame clones are kept and a portion is missing. The sample records 200,000 or so clones, almost 80% being singletons. V is TRBV28 and J is TRBJ2-2; TRBD2 matches 7 bases. The specimen was peripheral blood. The clonotype comes from a man aged 55 to 70 with active or convalescent COVID-19. The CDR3: CASSLGLFNTGELFF. The CDR3 DNA reads TGTGCCAGCAGTTTGGGACTATTTAACACCGGGGAGCTGTTTTTT.